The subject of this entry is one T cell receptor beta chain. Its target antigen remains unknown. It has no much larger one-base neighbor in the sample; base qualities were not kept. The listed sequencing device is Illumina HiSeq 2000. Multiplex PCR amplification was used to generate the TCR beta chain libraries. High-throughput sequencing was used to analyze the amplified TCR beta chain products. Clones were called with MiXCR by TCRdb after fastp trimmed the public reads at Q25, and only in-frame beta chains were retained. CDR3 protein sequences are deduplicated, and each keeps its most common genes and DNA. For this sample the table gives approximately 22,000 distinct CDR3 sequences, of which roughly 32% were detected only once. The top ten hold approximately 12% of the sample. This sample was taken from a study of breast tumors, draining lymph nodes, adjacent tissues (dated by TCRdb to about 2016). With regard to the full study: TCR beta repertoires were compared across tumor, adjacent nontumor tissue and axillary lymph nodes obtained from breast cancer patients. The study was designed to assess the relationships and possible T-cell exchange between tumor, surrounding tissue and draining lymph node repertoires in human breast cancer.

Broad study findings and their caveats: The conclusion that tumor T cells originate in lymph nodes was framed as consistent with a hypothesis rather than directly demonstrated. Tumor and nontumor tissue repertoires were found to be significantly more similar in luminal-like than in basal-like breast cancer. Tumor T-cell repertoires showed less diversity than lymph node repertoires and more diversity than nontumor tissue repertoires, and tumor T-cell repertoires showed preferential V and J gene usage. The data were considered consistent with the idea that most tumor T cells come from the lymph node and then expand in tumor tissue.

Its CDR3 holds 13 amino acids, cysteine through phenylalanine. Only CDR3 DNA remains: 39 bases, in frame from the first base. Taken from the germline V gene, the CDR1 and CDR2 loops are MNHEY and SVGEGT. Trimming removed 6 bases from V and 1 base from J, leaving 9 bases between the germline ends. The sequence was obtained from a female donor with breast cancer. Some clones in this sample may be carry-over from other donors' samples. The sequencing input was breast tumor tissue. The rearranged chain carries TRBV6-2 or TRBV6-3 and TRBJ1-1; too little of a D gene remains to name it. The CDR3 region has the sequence CASRRTRNTEAFF. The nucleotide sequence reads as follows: TGTGCCAGCAGACGTACTAGGAACACTGAAGCTTTCTTT.